This entry is about one T cell receptor (beta chain). This same CDR3 is encoded by further DNA sequences in the sample. This sample stems from a study of blood T cell repertoires in COVID-19. Produced via immunoSEQ multiplex PCR; TCRdb's table is partial and in-frame only. The sample carries 90,000 to 110,000 clones, 70% to 90% recorded once. The source material was peripheral blood. The receptor was derived from a human donor in a cohort sampled during active COVID-19.

The CDR3 region is CASSPVTGNYGYTF. The CDR3 DNA is TGTGCCAGCTCACCGGTGACAGGGAACTATGGCTACACCTTC. This sequence joins TRBV18 and TRBJ1-2; 7 bases fit TRBD1. The CDR3 totals 14 residues. V trimming: 3 bases; J trimming: 2 bases; junction bases outside the gene matches: 3. Germline V CDR1 and CDR2: KGHSH, LQKENI.